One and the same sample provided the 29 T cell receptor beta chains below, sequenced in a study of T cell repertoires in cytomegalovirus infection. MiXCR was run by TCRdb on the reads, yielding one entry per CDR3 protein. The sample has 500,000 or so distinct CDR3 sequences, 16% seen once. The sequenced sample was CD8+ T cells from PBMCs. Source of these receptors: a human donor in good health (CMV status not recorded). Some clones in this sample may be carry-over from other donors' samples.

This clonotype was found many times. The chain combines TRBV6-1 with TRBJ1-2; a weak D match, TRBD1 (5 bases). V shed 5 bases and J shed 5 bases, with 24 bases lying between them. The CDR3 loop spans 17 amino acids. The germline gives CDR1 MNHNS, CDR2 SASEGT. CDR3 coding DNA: TGTGCCAGCAGTTATTCCGGGACCGGCCTCGAAATATATGGCTACACCTTC. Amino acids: CASSYSGTGLEIYGYTF.

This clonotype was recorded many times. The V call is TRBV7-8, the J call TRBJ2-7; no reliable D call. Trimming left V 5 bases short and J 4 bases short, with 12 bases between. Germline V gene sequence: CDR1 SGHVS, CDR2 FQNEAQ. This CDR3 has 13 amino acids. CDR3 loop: CASSHGSSYEQYF. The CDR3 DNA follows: TGTGCCAGCAGCCACGGGTCTTCGTACGAGCAGTACTTC. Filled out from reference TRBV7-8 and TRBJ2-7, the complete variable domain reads GAGVSQSPRYKVAKRGQDVALRCDPISGHVSLFWYQQALGQGPEFLTYFQNEAQLDKSGLPSDRFFAERPEGSVSTLKIQRTQQEDSAVYLCASSHGSSYEQYFGPGTRLTVT.

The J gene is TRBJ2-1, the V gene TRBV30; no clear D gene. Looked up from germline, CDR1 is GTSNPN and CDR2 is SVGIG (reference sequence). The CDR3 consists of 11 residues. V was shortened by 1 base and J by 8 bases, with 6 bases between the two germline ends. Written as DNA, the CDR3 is TGTGCCTGGAGTGAGAACTATGAGCAGTTCTTC. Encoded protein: CAWSENYEQFF. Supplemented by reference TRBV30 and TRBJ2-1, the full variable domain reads SQTIHQWPATLVQPVGSPLSLECTVEGTSNPNLYWYRQAAGRGLQLLFYSVGIGQISSEVPQNLSASRPQDRQFILSSKKLLLSDSGFYLCAWSENYEQFFGPGTRLTVL.

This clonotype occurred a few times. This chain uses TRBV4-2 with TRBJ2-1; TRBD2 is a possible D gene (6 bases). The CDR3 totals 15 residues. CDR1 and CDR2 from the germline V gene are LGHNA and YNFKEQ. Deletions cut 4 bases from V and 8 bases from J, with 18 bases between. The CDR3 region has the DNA TGTGCCAGCAGCCCCAGCGGGCCCCTCCCCTATGAGCAGTTCTTC. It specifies CASSPSGPLPYEQFF.

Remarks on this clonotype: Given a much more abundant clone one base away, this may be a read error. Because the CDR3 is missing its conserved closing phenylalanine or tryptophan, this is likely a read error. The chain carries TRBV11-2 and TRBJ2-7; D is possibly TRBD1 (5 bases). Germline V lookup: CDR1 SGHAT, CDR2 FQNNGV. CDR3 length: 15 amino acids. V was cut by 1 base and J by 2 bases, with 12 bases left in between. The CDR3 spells CASSLGTNHPYEQYL. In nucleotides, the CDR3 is TGTGCCAGCAGCTTAGGGACAAATCACCCCTACGAGCAGTACTTA.

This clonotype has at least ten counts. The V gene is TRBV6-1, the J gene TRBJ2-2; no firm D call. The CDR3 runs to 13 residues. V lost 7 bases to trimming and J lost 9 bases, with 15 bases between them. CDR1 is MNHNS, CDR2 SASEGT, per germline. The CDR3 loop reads CASKEADVRELFF. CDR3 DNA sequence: TGTGCCAGCAAGGAAGCCGACGTCCGGGAGCTGTTTTTT.

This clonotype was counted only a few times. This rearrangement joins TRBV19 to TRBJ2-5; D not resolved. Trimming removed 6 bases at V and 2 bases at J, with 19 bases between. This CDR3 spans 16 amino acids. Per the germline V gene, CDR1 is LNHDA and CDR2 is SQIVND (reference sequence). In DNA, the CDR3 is TGTGCCAGTAGCTCCTTCCTCGAGACCGATCAAGAGACCCAGTACTTC. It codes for CASSSFLETDQETQYF.

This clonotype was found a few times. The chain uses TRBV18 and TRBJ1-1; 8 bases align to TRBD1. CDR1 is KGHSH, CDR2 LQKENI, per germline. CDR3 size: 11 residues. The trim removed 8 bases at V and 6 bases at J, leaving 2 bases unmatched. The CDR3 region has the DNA TGTGCCAGCCTACAGGGGGCTGAAGCTTTCTTT. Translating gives CASLQGAEAFF. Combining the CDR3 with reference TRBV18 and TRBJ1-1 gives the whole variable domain NAGVMQNPRHLVRRRGQEARLRCSPMKGHSHVYWYRQLPEEGLKFMVYLQKENIIDESGMPKERFSAEFPKEGPSILRIQQVVRGDSAAYFCASLQGAEAFFGQGTRLTVV.

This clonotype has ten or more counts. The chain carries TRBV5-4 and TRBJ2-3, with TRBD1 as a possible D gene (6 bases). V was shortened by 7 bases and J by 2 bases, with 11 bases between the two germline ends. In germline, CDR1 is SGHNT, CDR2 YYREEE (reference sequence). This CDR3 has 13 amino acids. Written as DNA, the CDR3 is TGTGCCAGCTTAGGGGACAACACAGATACGCAGTATTTT. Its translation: CASLGDNTDTQYF.

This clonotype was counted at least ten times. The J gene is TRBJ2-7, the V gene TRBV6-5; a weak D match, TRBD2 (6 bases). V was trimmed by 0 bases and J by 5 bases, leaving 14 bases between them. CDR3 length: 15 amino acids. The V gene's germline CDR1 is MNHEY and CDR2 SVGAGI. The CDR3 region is CASSYSTGEVDEQYF. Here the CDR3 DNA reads TGTGCCAGCAGTTACTCGACTGGGGAGGTGGACGAGCAGTACTTC.

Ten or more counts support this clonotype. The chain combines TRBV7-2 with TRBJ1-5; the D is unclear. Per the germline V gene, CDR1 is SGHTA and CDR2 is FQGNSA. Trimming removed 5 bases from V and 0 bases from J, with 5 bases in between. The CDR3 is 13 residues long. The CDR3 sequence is CASSPYSNQPQHF. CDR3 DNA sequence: TGTGCCAGCAGCCCCTATAGCAATCAGCCCCAGCATTTT.

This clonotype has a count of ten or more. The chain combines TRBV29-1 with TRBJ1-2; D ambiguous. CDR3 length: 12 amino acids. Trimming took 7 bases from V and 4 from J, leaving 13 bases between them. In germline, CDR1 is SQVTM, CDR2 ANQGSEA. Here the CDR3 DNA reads TGCAGCGCTTTGACGGAGAGCTATGGCTACACCTTC. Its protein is CSALTESYGYTF.

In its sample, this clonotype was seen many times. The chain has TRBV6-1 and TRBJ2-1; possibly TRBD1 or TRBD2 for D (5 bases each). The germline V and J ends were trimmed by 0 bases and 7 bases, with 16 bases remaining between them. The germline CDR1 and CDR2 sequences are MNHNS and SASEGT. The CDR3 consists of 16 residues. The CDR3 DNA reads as TGTGCCAGCAGTGAAGCATCGGGACCGCCTTATAATGAGCAGTTCTTC. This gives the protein CASSEASGPPYNEQFF.

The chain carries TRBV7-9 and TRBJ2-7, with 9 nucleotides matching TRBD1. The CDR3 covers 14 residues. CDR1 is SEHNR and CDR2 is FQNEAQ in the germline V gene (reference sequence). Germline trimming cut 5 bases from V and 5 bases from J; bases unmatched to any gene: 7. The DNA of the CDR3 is TGTGCCAGCAGCAGACGGACAGGGGACCACGAGCAGTACTTC. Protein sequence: CASSRRTGDHEQYF.

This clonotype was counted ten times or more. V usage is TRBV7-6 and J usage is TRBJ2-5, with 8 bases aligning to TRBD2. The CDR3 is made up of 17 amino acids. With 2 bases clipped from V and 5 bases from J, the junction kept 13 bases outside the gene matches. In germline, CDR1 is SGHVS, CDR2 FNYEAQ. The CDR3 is CASSLILNRGGLETQYF. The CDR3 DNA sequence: TGTGCCAGCAGCTTAATCTTAAACCGGGGGGGCCTTGAGACCCAGTACTTC. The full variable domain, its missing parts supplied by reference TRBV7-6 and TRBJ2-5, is GAGVSQSPRYKVTKRGQDVALRCDPISGHVSLYWYRQALGQGPEFLTYFNYEAQQDKSGLPNDRFSAERPEGSISTLTIQRTEQRDSAMYRCASSLILNRGGLETQYFGPGTRLLVL.

CDR3 sequence reads: CASSEMVTSTAAYTF. Here the CDR3 DNA reads TGTGCCAGCAGTGAAATGGTTACCTCGACGGCCGCGTACACCTTC. The V gene is TRBV6-1, the J gene TRBJ1-2; no firm D call. V lost 2 bases and J lost 11, with 21 bases in between. Germline CDR1 reads MNHNS; CDR2 reads SASEGT. The CDR3 loop spans 15 amino acids.

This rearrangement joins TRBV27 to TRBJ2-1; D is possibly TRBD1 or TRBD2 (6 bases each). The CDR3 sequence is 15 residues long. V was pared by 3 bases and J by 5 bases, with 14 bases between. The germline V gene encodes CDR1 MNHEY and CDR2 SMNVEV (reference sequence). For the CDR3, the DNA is TGTGCCAGCAGTTTGTGGGGGGCTGGTGACAATGAGCAGTTCTTC. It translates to CASSLWGAGDNEQFF.

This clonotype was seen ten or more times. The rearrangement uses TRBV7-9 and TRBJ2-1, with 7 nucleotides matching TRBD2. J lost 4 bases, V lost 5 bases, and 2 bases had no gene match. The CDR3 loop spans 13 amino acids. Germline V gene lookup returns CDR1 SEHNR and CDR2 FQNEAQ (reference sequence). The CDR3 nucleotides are TGTGCCAGCAGCGGGGGGGTGTACAATGAGCAGTTCTTC. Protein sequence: CASSGGVYNEQFF.

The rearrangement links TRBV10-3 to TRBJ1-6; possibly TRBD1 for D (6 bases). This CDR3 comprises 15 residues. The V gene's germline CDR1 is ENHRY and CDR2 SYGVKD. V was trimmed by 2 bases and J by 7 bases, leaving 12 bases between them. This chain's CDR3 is CAISERRGRNSPLHF. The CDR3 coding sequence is TGTGCCATCAGTGAGCGCAGGGGACGAAATTCACCCCTCCACTTT.

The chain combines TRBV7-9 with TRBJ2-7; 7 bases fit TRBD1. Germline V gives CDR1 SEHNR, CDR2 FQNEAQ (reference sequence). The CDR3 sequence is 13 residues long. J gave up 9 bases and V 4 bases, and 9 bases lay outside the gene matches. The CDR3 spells CASSSGTAVGQYF. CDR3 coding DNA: TGTGCCAGCAGCTCCGGGACAGCGGTCGGGCAGTACTTC.

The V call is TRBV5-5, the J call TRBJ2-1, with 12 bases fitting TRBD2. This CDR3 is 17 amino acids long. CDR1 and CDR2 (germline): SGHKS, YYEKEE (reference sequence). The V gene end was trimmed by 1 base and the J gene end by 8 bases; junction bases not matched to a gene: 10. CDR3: CASSLKLAGGPLYEQFF. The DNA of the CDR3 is TGTGCCAGCAGCTTGAAGCTAGCGGGAGGGCCTCTGTATGAGCAGTTCTTC.

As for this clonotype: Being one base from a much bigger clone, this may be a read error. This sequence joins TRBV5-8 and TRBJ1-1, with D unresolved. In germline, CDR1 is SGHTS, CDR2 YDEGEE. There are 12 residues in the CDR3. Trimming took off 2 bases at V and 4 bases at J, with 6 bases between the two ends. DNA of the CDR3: TGTGCCAGCAGCTTATTCACCACTGAAGCTTTCTTT. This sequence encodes CASSLFTTEAFF.

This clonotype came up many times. As DNA, the CDR3 is TGTGCCAGCAGGGCCCCGGGACAGGGGCGTTCACCCCTCCACTTT. Encoded protein: CASRAPGQGRSPLHF. This chain connects TRBV12-3 or TRBV12-4 to TRBJ1-6, with 10 bases aligning to TRBD1. The CDR3 spans 15 residues. V was pared by 6 bases and J by 9 bases, with 8 bases of the junction left unmatched.

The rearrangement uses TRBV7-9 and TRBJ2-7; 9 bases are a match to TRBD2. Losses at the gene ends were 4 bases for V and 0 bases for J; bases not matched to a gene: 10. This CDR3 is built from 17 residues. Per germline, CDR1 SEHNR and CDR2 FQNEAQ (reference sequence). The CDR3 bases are TGTGCCAGCAGCTATGAAACTAGCGGGTCTCCCTCCTACGAGCAGTACTTC. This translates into CASSYETSGSPSYEQYF.

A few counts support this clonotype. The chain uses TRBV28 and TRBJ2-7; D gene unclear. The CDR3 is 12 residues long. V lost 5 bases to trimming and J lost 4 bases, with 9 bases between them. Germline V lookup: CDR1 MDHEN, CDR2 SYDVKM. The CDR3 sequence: CASSPHPYEQYF. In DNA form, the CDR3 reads TGTGCCAGCAGTCCCCACCCATACGAGCAGTACTTC.

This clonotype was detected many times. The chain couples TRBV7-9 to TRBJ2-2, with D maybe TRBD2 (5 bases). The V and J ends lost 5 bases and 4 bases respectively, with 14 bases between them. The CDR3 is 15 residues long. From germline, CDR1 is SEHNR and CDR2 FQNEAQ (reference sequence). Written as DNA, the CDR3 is TGTGCCAGCAGCCCCTCAGCGGCGACCACCGGGGAGCTGTTTTTT. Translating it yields CASSPSAATTGELFF. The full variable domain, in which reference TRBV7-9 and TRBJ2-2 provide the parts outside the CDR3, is DTGVSQNPRHKITKRGQNVTFRCDPISEHNRLYWYRQTLGQGPEFLTYFQNEAQLEKSRLLSDRFSAERPKGSFSTLEIQRTEQGDSAMYLCASSPSAATTGELFFGEGSRLTVL.

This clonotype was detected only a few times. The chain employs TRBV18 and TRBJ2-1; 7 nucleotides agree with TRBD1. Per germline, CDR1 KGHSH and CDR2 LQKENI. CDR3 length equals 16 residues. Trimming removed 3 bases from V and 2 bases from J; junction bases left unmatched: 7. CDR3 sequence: CASSPTAGQAYNEQFF. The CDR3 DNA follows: TGTGCCAGCTCACCGACTGCCGGACAGGCCTACAATGAGCAGTTCTTC.

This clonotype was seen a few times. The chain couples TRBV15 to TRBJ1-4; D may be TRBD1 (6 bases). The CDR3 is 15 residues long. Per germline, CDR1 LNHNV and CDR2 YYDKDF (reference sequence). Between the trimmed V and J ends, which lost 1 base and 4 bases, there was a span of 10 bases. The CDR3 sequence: CATSRAYRDNEKLFF. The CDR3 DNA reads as TGTGCCACCAGCAGAGCGTACAGGGATAATGAAAAACTGTTTTTT.

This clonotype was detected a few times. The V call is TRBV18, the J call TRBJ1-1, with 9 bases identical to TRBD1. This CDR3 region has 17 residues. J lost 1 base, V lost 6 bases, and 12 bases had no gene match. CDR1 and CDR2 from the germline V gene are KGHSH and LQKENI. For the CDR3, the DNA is TGTGCCAGCTCGCTTACTCCGGGACAGGGATCGAACACTGAAGCTTTCTTT. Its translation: CASSLTPGQGSNTEAFF.